What follows is one TCR beta chain and its context. Trimming took 3 bases from V and 6 from J; bases not matched to a gene: 4. CDR3 length: 13 amino acids. The sample is drawn from a study of blood T cell repertoires in COVID-19. Original methodology: Amplification of reference gene primers was used by the study to estimate nucleated cell counts. TCRdb's copy holds only in-frame clones and misses some; the assay was immunoSEQ multiplex PCR. From that table come the V and J calls and clone size; the DNA was used to work out D and trimming. This table has approximately 140,000 clones, about 90% appearing once.

What was sequenced was peripheral blood. The J gene is TRBJ1-1, the V gene TRBV12-3 or TRBV12-4; 7 positions match TRBD1. This TCR came from a woman between 55 and 75 years old with active or convalescent COVID-19. As DNA, the CDR3 is TGTGCCAGCAGTTTGATGCAGGGGGCTGAAGCTTTCTTT. Its translation: CASSLMQGAEAFF.